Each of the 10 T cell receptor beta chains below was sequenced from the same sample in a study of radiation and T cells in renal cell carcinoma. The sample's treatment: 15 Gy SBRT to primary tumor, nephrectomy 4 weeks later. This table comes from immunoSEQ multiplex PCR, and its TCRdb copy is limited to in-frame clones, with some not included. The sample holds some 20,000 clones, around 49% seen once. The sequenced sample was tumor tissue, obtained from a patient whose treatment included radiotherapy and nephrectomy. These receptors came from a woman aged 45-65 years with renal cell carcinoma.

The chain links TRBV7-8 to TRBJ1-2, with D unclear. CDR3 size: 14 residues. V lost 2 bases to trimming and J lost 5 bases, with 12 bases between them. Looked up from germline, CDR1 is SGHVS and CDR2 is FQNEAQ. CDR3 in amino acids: CASSLIGDGYGYTF. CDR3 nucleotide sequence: TGTGCCAGCAGCTTAATCGGGGATGGGTATGGCTACACCTTC.

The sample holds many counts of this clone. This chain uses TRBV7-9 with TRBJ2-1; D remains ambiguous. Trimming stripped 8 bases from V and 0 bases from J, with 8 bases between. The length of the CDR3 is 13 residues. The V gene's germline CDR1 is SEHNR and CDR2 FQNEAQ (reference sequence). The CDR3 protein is CASRSSSYNEQFF. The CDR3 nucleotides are TGTGCCAGCCGATCCTCCTCCTACAATGAGCAGTTCTTC.

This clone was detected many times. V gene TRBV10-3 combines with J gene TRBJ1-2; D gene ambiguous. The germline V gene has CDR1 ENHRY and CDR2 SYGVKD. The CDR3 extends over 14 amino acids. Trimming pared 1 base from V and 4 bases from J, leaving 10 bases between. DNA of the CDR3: TGTGCCATCAGTGAGTTTGACGTGGGCTATGGCTACACCTTC. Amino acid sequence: CAISEFDVGYGYTF.

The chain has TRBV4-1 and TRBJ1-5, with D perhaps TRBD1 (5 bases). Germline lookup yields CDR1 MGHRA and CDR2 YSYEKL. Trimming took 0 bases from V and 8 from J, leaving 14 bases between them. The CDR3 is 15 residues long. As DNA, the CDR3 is TGCGCCAGCAGCCAAGATCGGCAGGGAGGGGAGCCCCAGCATTTT. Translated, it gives CASSQDRQGGEPQHF.

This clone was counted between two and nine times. In DNA, the CDR3 is TGTGCCAGCAGCTTAATTCCTAGCTCGGGGGAGCAGTACTTC. Residues: CASSLIPSSGEQYF. The chain is built from TRBV7-9 and TRBJ2-7, with a possible D match to TRBD2 (5 bases). Germline loops: CDR1 SEHNR, CDR2 FQNEAQ (reference sequence). The CDR3 is 14 amino acids. Trimming left V 2 bases short and J 7 bases short, with 15 bases between. The full variable domain, completed using reference TRBV7-9 and TRBJ2-7, is DTGVSQNPRHKITKRGQNVTFRCDPISEHNRLYWYRQTLGQGPEFLTYFQNEAQLEKSRLLSDRFSAERPKGSFSTLEIQRTEQGDSAMYLCASSLIPSSGEQYFGPGTRLTVT.

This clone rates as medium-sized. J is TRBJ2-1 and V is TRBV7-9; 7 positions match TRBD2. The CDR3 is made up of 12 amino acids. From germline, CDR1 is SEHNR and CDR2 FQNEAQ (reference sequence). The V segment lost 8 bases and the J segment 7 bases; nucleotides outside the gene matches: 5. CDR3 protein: CASGEGGNEQFF. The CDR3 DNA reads TGTGCCAGCGGGGAGGGTGGTAATGAGCAGTTCTTC.

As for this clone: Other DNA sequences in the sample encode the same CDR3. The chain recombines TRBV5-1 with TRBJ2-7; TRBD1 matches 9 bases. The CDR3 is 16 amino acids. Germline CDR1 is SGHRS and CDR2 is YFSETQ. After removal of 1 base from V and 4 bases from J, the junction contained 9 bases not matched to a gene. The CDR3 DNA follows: TGCGCCAGCAGCTTGAGTCCGGGACAGGGTGAATACGAGCAGTACTTC. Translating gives CASSLSPGQGEYEQYF. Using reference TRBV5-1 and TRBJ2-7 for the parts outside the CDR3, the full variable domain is KAGVTQTPRYLIKTRGQQVTLSCSPISGHRSVSWYQQTPGQGLQFLFEYFSETQRNKGNFPGRFSGRQFSNSRSEMNVSTLELGDSALYLCASSLSPGQGEYEQYFGPGTRLTVT.

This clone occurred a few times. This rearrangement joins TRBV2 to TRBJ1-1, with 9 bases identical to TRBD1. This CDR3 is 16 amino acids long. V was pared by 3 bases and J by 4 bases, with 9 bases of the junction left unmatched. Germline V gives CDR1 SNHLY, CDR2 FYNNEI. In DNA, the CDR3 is TGTGCCAGCAGTGACCTGGACAGGGGAGAGGGCACTGAAGCTTTCTTT. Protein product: CASSDLDRGEGTEAFF.

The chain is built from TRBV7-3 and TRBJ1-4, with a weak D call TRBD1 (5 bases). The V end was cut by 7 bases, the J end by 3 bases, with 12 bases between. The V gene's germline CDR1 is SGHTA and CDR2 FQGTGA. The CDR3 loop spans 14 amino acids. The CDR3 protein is CASTQEKANEKLFF. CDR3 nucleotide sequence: TGTGCCAGCACACAGGAGAAGGCTAATGAAAAACTGTTTTTT. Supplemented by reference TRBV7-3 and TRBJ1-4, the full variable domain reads GAGVSQTPSNKVTEKGKYVELRCDPISGHTALYWYRQSLGQGPEFLIYFQGTGAADDSGLPNDRFFAVRPEGSVSTLKIQRTERGDSAVYLCASTQEKANEKLFFGSGTQLSVL.

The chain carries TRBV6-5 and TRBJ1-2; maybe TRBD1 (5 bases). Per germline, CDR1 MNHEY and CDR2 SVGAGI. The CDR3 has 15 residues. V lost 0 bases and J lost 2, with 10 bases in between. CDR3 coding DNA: TGTGCCAGCAGTTACTCGGCAGGGTCGAACTATGGCTACACCTTC. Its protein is CASSYSAGSNYGYTF.